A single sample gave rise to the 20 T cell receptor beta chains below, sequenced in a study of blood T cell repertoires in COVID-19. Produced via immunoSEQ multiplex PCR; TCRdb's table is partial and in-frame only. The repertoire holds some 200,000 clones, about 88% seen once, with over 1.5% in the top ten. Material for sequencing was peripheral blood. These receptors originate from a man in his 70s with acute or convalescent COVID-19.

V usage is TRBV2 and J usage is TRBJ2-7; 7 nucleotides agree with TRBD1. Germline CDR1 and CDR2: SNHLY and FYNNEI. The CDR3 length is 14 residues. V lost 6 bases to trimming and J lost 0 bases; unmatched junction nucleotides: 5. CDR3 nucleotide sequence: TGTGCCAGCAGCTTCCGGGACAGCTCCTACGAGCAGTACTTC. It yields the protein CASSFRDSSYEQYF.

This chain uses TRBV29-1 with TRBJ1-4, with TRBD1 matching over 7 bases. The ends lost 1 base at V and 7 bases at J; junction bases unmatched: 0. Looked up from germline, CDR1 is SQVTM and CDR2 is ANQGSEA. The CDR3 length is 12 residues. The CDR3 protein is CSVEGQGEKLFF. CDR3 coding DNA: TGCAGCGTTGAAGGACAGGGTGAAAAACTGTTTTTT.

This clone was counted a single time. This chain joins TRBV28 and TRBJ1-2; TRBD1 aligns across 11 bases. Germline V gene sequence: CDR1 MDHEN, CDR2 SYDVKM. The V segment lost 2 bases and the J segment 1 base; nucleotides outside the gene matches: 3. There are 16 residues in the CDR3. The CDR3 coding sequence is TGTGCCAGCAGTTTAAGGGGGACAGGGGGTAACTATGGCTACACCTTC. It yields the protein CASSLRGTGGNYGYTF.

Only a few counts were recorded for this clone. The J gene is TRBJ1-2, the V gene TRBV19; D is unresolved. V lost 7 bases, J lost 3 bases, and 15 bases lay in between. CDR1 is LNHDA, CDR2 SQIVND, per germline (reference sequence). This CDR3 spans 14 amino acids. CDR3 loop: CASMRGGKDYGYTF. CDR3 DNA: TGTGCCAGTATGCGGGGAGGAAAGGACTATGGCTACACCTTC.

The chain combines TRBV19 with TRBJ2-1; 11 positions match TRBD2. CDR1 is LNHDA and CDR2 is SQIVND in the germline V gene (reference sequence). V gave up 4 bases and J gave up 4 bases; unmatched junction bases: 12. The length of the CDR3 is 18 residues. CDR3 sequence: CASSRVPVTSGKYNEQFF. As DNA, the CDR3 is TGTGCCAGTAGTAGGGTCCCGGTGACTAGCGGGAAGTACAATGAGCAGTTCTTC.

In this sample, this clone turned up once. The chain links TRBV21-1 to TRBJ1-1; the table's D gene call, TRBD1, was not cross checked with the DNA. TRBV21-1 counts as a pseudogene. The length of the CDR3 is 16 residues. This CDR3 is CASYARRGQYNTEAFF. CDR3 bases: TGTGCCAGCTACGCAAGGAGAGGACAGTATAACACTGAAGCTTTCTTT.

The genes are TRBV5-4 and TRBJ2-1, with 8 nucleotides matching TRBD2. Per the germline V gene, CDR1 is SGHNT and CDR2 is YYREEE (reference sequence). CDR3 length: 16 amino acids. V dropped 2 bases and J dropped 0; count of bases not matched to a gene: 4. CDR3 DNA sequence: TGTGCCAGCAGCTTTGCGGGAGGAAGCTCCTACAATGAGCAGTTCTTC. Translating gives CASSFAGGSSYNEQFF.

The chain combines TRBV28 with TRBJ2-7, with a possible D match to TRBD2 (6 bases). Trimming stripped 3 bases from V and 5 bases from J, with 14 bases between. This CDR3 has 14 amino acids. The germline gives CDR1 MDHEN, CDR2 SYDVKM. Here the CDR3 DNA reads TGTGCCAGCAGTTTGGGAGGCCAGAGGGACGAGCAGTACTTC. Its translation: CASSLGGQRDEQYF.

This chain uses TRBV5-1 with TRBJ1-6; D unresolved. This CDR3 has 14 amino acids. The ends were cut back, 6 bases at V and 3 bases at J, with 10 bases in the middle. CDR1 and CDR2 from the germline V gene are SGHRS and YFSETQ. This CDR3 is CASNAGDYNSPLHF. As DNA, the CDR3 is TGCGCCAGCAATGCAGGCGACTATAATTCACCCCTCCACTTT. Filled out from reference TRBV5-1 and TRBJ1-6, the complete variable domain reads KAGVTQTPRYLIKTRGQQVTLSCSPISGHRSVSWYQQTPGQGLQFLFEYFSETQRNKGNFPGRFSGRQFSNSRSEMNVSTLELGDSALYLCASNAGDYNSPLHFGNGTRLTVT.

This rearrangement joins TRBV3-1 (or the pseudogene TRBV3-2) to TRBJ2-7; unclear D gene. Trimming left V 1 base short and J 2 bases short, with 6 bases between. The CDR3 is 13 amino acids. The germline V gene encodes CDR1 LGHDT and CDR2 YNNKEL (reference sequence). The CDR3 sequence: CASSQVETYEQYF. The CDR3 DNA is TGTGCCAGCAGCCAAGTTGAGACCTACGAGCAGTACTTC.

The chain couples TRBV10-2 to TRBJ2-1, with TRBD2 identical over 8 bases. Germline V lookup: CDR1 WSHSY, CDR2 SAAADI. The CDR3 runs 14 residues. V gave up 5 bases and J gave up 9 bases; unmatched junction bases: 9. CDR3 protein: CASSPSGGPGEQFF. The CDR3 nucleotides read TGCGCCAGCAGTCCCAGCGGGGGCCCCGGTGAGCAGTTCTTC.

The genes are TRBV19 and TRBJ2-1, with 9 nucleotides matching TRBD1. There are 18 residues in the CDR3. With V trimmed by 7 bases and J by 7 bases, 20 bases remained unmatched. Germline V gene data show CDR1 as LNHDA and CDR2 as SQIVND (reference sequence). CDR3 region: CASKDLLGQGGFSNEQFF. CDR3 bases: TGTGCCAGTAAGGACTTATTGGGACAGGGTGGATTCTCAAATGAGCAGTTCTTC.

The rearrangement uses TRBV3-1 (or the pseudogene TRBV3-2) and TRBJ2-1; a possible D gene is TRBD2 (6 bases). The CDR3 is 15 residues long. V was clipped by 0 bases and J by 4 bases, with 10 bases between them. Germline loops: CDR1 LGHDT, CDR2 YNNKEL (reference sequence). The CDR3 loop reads CASSQDLALYNEQFF. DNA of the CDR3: TGTGCCAGCAGCCAAGATCTAGCGCTTTACAATGAGCAGTTCTTC.

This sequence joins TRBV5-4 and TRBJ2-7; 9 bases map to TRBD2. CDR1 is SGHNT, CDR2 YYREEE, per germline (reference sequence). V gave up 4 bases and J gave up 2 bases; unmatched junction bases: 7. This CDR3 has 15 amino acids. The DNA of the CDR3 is TGTGCCAGCAGCCCCGGGACTAGCTCCCCCTACGAGCAGTACTTC. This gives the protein CASSPGTSSPYEQYF.

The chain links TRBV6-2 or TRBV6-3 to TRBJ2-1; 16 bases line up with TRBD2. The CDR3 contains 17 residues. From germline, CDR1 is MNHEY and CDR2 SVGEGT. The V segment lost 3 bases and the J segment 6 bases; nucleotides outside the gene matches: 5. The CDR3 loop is CASSYGTSGRGANEQFF. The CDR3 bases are TGTGCCAGCAGTTATGGGACTAGCGGGAGGGGTGCCAATGAGCAGTTCTTC.

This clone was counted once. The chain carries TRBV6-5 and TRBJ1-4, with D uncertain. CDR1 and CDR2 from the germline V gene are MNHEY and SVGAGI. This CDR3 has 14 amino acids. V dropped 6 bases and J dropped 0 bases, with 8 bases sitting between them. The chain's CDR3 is CASRSGTTNEKLFF. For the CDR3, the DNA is TGTGCCAGCAGAAGCGGGACAACTAATGAAAAACTGTTTTTT.

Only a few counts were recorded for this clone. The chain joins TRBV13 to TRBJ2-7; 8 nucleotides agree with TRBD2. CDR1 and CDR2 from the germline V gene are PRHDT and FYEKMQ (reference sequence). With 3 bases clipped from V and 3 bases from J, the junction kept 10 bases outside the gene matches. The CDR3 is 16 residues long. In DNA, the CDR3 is TGTGCCAGCAGCTTTCGAAGAACTAGCGGATACTACGAGCAGTACTTC. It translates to CASSFRRTSGYYEQYF.

The chain's CDR3 is CASRGGIDGYTF. In DNA form, the CDR3 reads TGTGCCAGCCGAGGGGGCATCGATGGCTACACCTTC. This chain connects TRBV28 to TRBJ1-2; 7 bases are a match to TRBD1. CDR3 size: 12 residues. Germline values: CDR1 MDHEN, CDR2 SYDVKM. J lost 6 bases, V lost 8 bases, and 6 bases had no gene match.

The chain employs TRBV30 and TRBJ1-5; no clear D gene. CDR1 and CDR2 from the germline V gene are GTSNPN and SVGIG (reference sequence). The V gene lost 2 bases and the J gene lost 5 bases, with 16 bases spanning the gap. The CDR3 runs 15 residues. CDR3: CAWSLLGKEDQPQHF. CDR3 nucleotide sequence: TGTGCCTGGAGTCTTTTAGGGAAGGAGGATCAGCCCCAGCATTTT.

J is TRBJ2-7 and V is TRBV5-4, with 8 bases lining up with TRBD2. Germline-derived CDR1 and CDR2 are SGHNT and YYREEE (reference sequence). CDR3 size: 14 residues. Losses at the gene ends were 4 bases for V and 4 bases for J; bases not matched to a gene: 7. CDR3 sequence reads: CASSRGGEIYEQYF. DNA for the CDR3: TGTGCCAGCAGCCGGGGGGGGGAAATTTACGAGCAGTACTTC. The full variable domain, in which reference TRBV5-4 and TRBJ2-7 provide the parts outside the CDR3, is ETGVTQSPTHLIKTRGQQVTLRCSSQSGHNTVSWYQQALGQGPQFIFQYYREEENGRGNFPPRFSGLQFPNYSSELNVNALELDDSALYLCASSRGGEIYEQYFGPGTRLTVT.